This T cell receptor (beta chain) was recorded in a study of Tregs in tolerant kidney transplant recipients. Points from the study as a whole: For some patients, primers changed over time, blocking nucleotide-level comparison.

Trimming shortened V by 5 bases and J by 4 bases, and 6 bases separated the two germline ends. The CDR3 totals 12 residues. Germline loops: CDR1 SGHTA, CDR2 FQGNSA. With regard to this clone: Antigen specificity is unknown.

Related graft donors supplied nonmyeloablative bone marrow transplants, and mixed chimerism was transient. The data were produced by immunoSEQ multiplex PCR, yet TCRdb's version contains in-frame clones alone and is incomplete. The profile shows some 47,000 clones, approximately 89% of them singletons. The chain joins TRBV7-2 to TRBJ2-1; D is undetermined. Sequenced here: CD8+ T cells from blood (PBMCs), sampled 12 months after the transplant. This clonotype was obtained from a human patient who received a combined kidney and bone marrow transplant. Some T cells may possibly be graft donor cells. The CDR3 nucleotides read TGTGCCAGCAGCCTATTTTACAATGAGCAGTTCTTC. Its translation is CASSLFYNEQFF. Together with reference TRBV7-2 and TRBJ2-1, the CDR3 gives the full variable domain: GAGVSQSPSNKVTEKGKDVELRCDPISGHTALYWYRQSLGQGLEFLIYFQGNSAPDKSGLPSDRFSAERTGGSVSTLTIQRTQQEDSAVYLCASSLFYNEQFFGPGTRLTVL.